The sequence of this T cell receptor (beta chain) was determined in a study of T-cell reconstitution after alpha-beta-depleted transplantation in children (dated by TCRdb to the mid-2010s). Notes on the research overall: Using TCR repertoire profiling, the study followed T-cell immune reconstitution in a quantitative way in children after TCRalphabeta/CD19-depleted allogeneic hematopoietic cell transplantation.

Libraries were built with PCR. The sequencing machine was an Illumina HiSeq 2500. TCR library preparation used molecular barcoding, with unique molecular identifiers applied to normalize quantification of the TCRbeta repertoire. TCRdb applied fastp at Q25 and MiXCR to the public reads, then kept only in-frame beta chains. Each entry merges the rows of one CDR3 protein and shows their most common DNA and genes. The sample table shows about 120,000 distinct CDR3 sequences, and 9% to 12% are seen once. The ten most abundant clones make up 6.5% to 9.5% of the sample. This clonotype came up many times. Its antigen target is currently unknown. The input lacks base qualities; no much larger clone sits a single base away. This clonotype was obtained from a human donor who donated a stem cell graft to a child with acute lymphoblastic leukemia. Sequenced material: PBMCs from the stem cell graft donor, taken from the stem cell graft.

CDR3 sequence: CASSLRGLAGETQYF. The DNA sequence is given as TGTGCCAGCAGCTTACGGGGGCTAGCGGGAGAGACCCAGTACTTC. The chain is encoded by TRBV7-3 joined to TRBJ2-5, and 8 junction bases match TRBD2. The CDR3 runs 15 amino acids, cysteine and phenylalanine included. CDR3 DNA only is kept here, 45 bases in frame from base 1. Trimming takes 2 bases off V and 4 bases off J; junction bases not matched to a gene: 6. Reading the germline V gene gives CDR1 SGHTA and CDR2 FQGTGA.